This entry concerns a single TCR beta chain. V shed 4 bases and J shed 4 bases, with 17 bases lying between them. Germline values: CDR1 LGHNA, CDR2 YNFKEQ. This CDR3 comprises 16 residues. These data originate in a study of T cells in Graves' hyperthyroidism and ophthalmopathy. Hyperthyroidism had been newly diagnosed in patients aged 18 to 65, and its duration was under 2 months. TCR beta CDR3 region amplification was performed from RNA transcripts. HTBI primers were employed in a first-round RT-PCR of the TCR CDR3. Each CDR3 protein gets one entry after TCRdb re-called the multiplex PCR reads with MiXCR. The table lists about 350,000 distinct CDR3 sequences, over 11% of them singletons.

The TCR sequence derives from a woman in her thirties with Graves' hyperthyroidism. The sequencing sample was made of blood. The rearrangement links TRBV4-2 to TRBJ1-5, with D uncertain. CDR3 DNA sequence: TGTGCCAGCAGCCCCCAGCCAGGCGGTGTTAATCAGCCCCAGCATTTT. This encodes CASSPQPGGVNQPQHF.